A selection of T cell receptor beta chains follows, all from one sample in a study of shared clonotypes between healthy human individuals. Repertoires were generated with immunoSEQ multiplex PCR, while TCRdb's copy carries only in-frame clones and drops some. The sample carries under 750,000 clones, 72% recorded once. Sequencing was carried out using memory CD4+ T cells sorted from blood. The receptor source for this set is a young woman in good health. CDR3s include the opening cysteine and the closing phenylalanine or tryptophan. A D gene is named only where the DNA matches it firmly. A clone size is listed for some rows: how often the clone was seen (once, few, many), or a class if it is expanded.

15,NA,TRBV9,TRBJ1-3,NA,CASSPNWGGGNTIYF,TGTGCCAGCAGCCCAAACTGGGGGGGAGGAAACACCATATATTTT
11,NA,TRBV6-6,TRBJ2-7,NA,CASRDGFQQYF,TGTGCCAGCAGGGACGGGTTTCAGCAGTACTTC
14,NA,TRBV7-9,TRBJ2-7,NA,CASRPQGDTYEQYF,TGTGCCAGCCGCCCCCAGGGCGACACCTACGAGCAGTACTTC
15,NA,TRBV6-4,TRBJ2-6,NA,CASSVSVAGANVLTF,TGTGCCAGCAGTGTATCAGTCGCTGGGGCCAACGTCCTGACTTTC
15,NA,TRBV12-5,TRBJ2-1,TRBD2,CASGSGLAGGNEQFF,TGTGCTAGTGGTTCGGGACTAGCGGGTGGCAATGAGCAGTTCTTC
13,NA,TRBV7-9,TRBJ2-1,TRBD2,CASSLAGGQEQFF,TGTGCCAGCAGCTTGGCGGGAGGGCAAGAGCAGTTCTTC
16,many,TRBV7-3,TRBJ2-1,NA,CASSPRAGIGFNEQFF,TGTGCCAGCAGCCCCAGGGCCGGGATTGGTTTCAATGAGCAGTTCTTC
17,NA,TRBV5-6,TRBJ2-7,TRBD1,CASSPPWPGTGSGEQYF,TGTGCCAGCAGCCCGCCTTGGCCCGGGACAGGGTCGGGTGAGCAGTACTTC
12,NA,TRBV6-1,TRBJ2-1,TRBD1,CASSLQGNEQFF,TGTGCCAGCAGTTTACAGGGGAATGAGCAGTTCTTC
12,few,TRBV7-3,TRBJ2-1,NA,CASSPGRREQFF,TGTGCCAGCAGCCCGGGACGGCGTGAGCAGTTCTTC
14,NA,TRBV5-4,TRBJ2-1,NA,CASSQVLGYNEQFF,TGTGCCAGCAGCCAAGTTTTGGGATACAATGAGCAGTTCTTC
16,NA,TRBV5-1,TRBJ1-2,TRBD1,CASSLDLIGQAYGYTF,TGCGCCAGCAGCTTGGACCTTATTGGACAGGCCTATGGCTACACCTTC
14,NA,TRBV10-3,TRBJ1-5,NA,CAISEGEHPGPQHF,TGTGCCATCAGCGAAGGGGAGCATCCTGGGCCCCAGCATTTT
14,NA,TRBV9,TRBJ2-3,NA,CASSVAGTQDTQYF,TGTGCCAGCAGCGTAGCCGGGACACAGGATACGCAGTATTTT
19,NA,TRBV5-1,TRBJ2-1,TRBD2,CASSSQRTSGKSSYNEQFF,TGCGCCAGCAGCTCCCAGAGGACTAGCGGGAAGAGCTCCTACAATGAGCAGTTCTTC
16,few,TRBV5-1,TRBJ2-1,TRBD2,CASSSGTSGTYNEQFF,TGCGCCAGCAGCAGCGGGACTAGCGGGACCTACAATGAGCAGTTCTTC
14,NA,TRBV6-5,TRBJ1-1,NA,CASRRDTTNTEAFF,TGTGCCAGCAGACGGGACACCACAAACACTGAAGCTTTCTTT
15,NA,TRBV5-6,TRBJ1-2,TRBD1,CASSFKTGGRSGYTF,TGTGCCAGCAGCTTCAAAACAGGGGGCCGGAGTGGCTACACCTTC
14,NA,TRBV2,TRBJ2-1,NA,CASSKKGTYNEQFF,TGTGCCAGCAGTAAGAAGGGAACCTACAATGAGCAGTTCTTC
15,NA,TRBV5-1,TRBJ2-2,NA,CASSFGGPNTGELFF,TGCGCCAGCAGCTTCGGGGGGCCGAACACCGGGGAGCTGTTTTTT
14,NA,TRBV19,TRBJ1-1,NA,CASSGEPRGTEAFF,TGTGCCAGTAGTGGGGAGCCCAGGGGCACTGAAGCTTTCTTT
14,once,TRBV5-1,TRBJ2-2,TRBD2,CASIAGENTGELFF,TGCGCCAGCATAGCGGGAGAAAACACCGGGGAGCTGTTTTTT
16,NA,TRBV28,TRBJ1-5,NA,CASSLSQGPRDQPQHF,TGTGCCAGCAGTTTATCACAGGGACCCAGGGATCAGCCCCAGCATTTT
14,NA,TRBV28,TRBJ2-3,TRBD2,CASSILAGLGTQYF,TGTGCCAGCAGTATCCTAGCGGGATTGGGTACGCAGTATTTT
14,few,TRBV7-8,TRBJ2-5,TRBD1,CASRGTGGQETQYF,TGTGCCAGCAGGGGGACAGGGGGCCAAGAGACCCAGTACTTC
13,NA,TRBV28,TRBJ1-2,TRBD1,CASRGQGVYGYTF,TGTGCCAGCAGGGGACAGGGGGTTTATGGCTACACCTTC
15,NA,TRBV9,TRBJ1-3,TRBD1,CASSRIGTAGNTIYF,TGTGCCAGCAGCCGAATTGGGACAGCTGGAAACACCATATATTTT
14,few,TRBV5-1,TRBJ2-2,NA,CASSLDGNTGELFF,TGCGCCAGCAGCTTGGATGGAAACACCGGGGAGCTGTTTTTT
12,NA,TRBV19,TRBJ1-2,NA,CASREYGYGYTF,TGTGCCAGTAGAGAGTATGGCTATGGCTACACCTTC
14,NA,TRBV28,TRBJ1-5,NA,CASTGQQNVSPQHF,TGTGCCAGCACCGGACAGCAGAATGTCTCGCCCCAGCATTTT
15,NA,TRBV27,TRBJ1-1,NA,CASSINPWGGTEAFF,TGTGCCAGCAGTATCAACCCGTGGGGTGGGACTGAAGCTTTCTTT
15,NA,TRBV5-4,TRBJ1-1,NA,CASSRKGGHGTEAFF,TGTGCCAGCAGCAGAAAAGGGGGGCATGGCACTGAAGCTTTCTTT
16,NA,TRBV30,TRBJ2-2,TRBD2,CAWRGGSSGITGELFF,TGTGCCTGGAGGGGAGGGAGTAGCGGAATCACCGGGGAGCTGTTTTTT
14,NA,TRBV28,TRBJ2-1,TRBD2,CASSLLAGVNEQFF,TGTGCCAGCAGTTTACTAGCGGGAGTTAATGAGCAGTTCTTC
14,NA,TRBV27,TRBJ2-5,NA,CASSLYGSGETQYF,TGTGCCAGCAGTTTGTACGGGAGCGGAGAGACCCAGTACTTC
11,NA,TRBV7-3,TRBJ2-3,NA,CASSFGDTQYF,TGTGCCAGCAGCTTTGGGGATACGCAGTATTTT
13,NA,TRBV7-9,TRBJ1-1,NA,CASSFYSDTEAFF,TGTGCCAGCAGCTTTTATAGCGACACTGAAGCTTTCTTT